Listed below are T cell receptor beta chains from one sample, sequenced in a study of cytomegalovirus exposure and HLA in healthy donors. Profiling relied on immunoSEQ multiplex PCR, and the TCRdb table lists in-frame clones only, not all of them. The data hold 150,000 to 200,000 clones, with approximately 84% observed a single time. Sequencing used PBMCs. The receptors come from a man aged 25 to 40 in good health and CMV-seropositive. Both conserved end residues are part of each CDR3. D genes are given only for firm matches. Rows give clone size only sometimes, using once, few, many, or a class for an expanded clone.

abundance,d_gene,v_gene,j_gene,CDR3aa,CDR3nt
.,TRBD2,TRBV5-1,TRBJ2-1,CASSLVGSGSRNEQFF,TGCGCCAGCAGCTTGGTAGGTAGCGGGAGTAGAAATGAGCAGTTCTTC
.,.,TRBV2,TRBJ1-3,CASSEVATYTIYF,TGTGCCAGCAGTGAGGTTGCTACGTACACCATATATTTT
.,.,TRBV6-5,TRBJ1-3,CASSYKPVRGNTIYF,TGTGCCAGCAGTTACAAACCAGTGAGGGGAAACACCATATATTTT
.,.,TRBV19,TRBJ2-7,CASSGGGGSYEQYF,TGTGCCAGTAGTGGTGGCGGCGGATCCTACGAGCAGTACTTC
.,TRBD2,TRBV9,TRBJ2-3,CASSPTGTSEPTDTQYF,TGTGCCAGCAGCCCTACCGGGACTAGCGAACCTACAGATACGCAGTATTTT
few,.,TRBV6-4,TRBJ2-6,CASSEMGHSSSGANVLTF,TGTGCCAGCAGTGAGATGGGACACTCTAGCTCTGGGGCCAACGTCCTGACTTTC
.,TRBD2,TRBV18,TRBJ2-5,CASSPTSGEETQYF,TGTGCCAGCTCACCGACTAGCGGGGAAGAGACCCAGTACTTC
.,.,TRBV11-1,TRBJ1-5,CASSFGSNQPQHF,TGTGCCAGCAGCTTCGGTAGCAATCAGCCCCAGCATTTT
.,TRBD1,TRBV30,TRBJ1-3,CAWSVQGDSGNTIYF,TGTGCCTGGAGTGTACAGGGGGACTCTGGAAACACCATATATTTT
.,TRBD2,TRBV6-6,TRBJ2-3,CASSSSPSGKDTQYF,TGTGCCAGCAGTTCCTCGCCTAGCGGGAAAGATACGCAGTATTTT
.,.,TRBV27,TRBJ1-5,CASSLTVNQPQHF,TGTGCCAGCAGTTTGACAGTCAATCAGCCCCAGCATTTT
once,TRBD2,TRBV7-3,TRBJ2-3,CASSLRGTSGSPYRTDTQYF,TGTGCCAGCAGCTTACGGGGGACTAGCGGGAGCCCCTACCGCACAGATACGCAGTATTTT
.,.,TRBV7-6,TRBJ2-2,CASRPITGKTGELFF,TGTGCCAGCAGGCCTATCACAGGGAAGACCGGGGAGCTGTTTTTT
.,TRBD2,TRBV5-6,TRBJ2-3,CASSLVREVADTQYF,TGTGCCAGCAGCTTGGTACGGGAGGTAGCAGATACGCAGTATTTT
.,.,TRBV28,TRBJ1-1,CASSLGRGAMGTEAFF,TGTGCCAGCAGTTTGGGCCGGGGGGCGATGGGCACTGAAGCTTTCTTT
.,.,TRBV15,TRBJ2-3,CATSDSGPALTQYF,TGTGCCACCAGCGACAGTGGGCCGGCCCTAACGCAGTATTTT
.,TRBD1,TRBV19,TRBJ1-1,CASSPSGQGRAFF,TGTGCCAGTAGTCCCAGCGGACAGGGGAGAGCTTTCTTT
many,.,TRBV7-2,TRBJ2-7,CASTPTGDSYEQYF,TGTGCCAGCACCCCGACCGGGGACTCCTACGAGCAGTACTTC